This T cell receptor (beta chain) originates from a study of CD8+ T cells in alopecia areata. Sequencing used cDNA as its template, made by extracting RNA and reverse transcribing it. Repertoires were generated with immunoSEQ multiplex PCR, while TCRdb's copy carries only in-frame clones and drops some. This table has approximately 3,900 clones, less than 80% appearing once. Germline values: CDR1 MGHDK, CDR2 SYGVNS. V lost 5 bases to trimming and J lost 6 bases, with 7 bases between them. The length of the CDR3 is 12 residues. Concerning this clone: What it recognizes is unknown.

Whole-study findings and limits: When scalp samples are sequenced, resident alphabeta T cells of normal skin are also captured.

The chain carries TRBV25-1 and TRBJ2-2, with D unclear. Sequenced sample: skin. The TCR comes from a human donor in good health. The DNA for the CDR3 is TGTGCCAGCAGTCGGCTCCCCGGGGAGCTGTTTTTT. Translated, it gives CASSRLPGELFF.